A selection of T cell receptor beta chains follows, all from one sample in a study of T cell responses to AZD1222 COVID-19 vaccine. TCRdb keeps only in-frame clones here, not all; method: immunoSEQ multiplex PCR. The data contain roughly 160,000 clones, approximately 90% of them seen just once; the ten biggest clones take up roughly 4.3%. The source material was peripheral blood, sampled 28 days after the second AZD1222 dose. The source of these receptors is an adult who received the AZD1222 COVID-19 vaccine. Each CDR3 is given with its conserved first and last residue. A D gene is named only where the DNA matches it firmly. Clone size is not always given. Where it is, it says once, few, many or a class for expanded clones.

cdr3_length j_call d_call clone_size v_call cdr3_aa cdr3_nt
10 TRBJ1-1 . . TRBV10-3 CAIAYTEAFF TGTGCCATCGCATACACTGAAGCTTTCTTT
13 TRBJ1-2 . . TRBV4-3 CASSPNRGYGYTF TGCGCCAGCAGCCCCAACCGCGGCTATGGCTACACCTTC
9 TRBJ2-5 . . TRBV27 CATTGTQYF TGTGCCACCACGGGGACCCAGTACTTC
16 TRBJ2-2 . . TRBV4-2 CASSQDSPQNTGELFF TGTGCCAGCAGCCAAGATAGTCCACAGAACACCGGGGAGCTGTTTTTT
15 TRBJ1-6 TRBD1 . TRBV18 CASSPTGQGNSPLHF TGTGCCAGCTCACCCACGGGACAGGGGAATTCACCCCTCCACTTT
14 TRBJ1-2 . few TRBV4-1 CASSPLPSLYGYTF TGCGCCAGCAGTCCCTTGCCCTCACTCTATGGCTACACCTTC
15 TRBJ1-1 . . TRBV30 CAAEGPGEGATEAFF TGTGCCGCCGAAGGACCTGGGGAAGGGGCGACTGAAGCTTTCTTT
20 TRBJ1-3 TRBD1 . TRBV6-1 CASSEVGTGLLPAFGNTIYF TGTGCCAGCAGTGAAGTGGGGACAGGGTTACTACCGGCGTTCGGAAACACCATATATTTT
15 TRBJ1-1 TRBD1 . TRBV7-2 CASSLATGTDTEAFF TGTGCCAGCAGCTTAGCTACCGGGACAGACACTGAAGCTTTCTTT
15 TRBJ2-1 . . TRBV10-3 CAISEREVPHNEQFF TGTGCCATCAGTGAGAGGGAGGTTCCGCACAATGAGCAGTTCTTC
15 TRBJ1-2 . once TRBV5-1 CASSLARTANYGYTF TGCGCCAGCAGCTTGGCTCGGACGGCTAACTATGGCTACACCTTC